This T cell receptor beta chain was observed in a study of blood T cell repertoires in COVID-19 (dated by TCRdb to the early 2020s). Looking at the study overall: Samples covering the acute and convalescent phases of COVID-19 were provided by collaborators in the United States, Italy and Spain. The material from the prospective study consisted of cDNA or gDNA derived from T cells, B-cell-depleted T cells, or PBMCs. The dataset comprised deeply sampled blood TCRbeta repertoires from subjects exposed to, actively infected with, or recovered from COVID-19. The repertoires were released in a freely available public database meant as a resource for research on the immune response to SARS-CoV-2. The samples were drawn from the first 160 participants of the ongoing ImmuneRACE study and from 1,254 subjects provided by 6 global collaborators. The sample metadata nearly always contained a de-identified subject ID, COVID-19 status, age in years and sex. Where available, HLA class I and class II types were obtained from metadata supplied by the sample provider rather than from assay-based typing. The paper's findings and limits, for the study overall: The amount of clinical and demographic metadata varied by source and participant and was provided uncurated.

Whole blood was collected in K2EDTA tubes by collaborating institutions according to the institutions' own protocols. For TCRbeta analysis, collaborators shipped samples as frozen whole blood, isolated PBMCs, or DNA extracted from either of those sample types. A note on this clone: There is no known antigen for this receptor. No quality values exist for individual bases; no much larger clone is one base distant.

The immunoSEQ Assay, a bias-controlled multiplex PCR, was used to amplify TCRbeta CDR3 regions from genomic DNA. The source study handled its data this way. Within the assay, amplification of reference gene primers was used to estimate how many nucleated cells each sample contained. To quantify the absolute abundance of each unique TCRbeta CDR3 rearrangement, sequence reads were collapsed and filtered. Productive Simpson clonality was computed per sample as the square root of Simpson's diversity index over productive rearrangements. TCRdb stores this immuneACCESS table with in-frame sequences only. Part of the clones is absent; in the studies checked, under half of the shortfall reflects unresolved V genes, and no reason is known for the rest. V and J calls and clone size come straight from that table; D and trimming were deduced from the DNA. The sample includes roughly 150,000 clones, with approximately 90% observed a single time. Together, the top ten hold over 4.5% of the sample.

The cysteine opens and the phenylalanine closes a CDR3 of 15 amino acids. Only the CDR3 region is kept as DNA, spanning 45 bases read in frame from base 1. Trimming takes 2 bases off V and 2 bases off J; junction bases not matched to a gene: 4. CDR1 and CDR2 are read off the germline V gene as KGHDR and SFDVKD. Source material: peripheral blood. This sequence was found in a human donor in a cohort sampled during active COVID-19. The sequence is built from TRBV24-1 and TRBJ2-7, with TRBD1 matching 8 junction bases. The CDR3 here reads CATSDSRQGPYEQYF. The DNA sequence is TGTGCCACCAGTGATTCCCGACAGGGGCCCTACGAGCAGTACTTC.